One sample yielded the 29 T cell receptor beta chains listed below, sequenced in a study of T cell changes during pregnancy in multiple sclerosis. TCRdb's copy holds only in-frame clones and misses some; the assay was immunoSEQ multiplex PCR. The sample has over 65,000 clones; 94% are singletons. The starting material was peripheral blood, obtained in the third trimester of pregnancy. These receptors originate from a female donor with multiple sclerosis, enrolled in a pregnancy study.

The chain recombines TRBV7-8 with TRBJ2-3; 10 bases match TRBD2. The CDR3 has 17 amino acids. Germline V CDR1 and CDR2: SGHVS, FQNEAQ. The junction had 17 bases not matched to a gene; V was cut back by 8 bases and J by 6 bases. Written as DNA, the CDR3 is TGTGCCAGCCCTGGCCCCCCCACTAGCGGGGATTTTGATACGCAGTATTTT. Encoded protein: CASPGPPTSGDFDTQYF.

The CDR3 DNA reads as TGCAGCGTTGAACGACAGGGAGTCCAAGAAAAACTGTTTTTT. It specifies CSVERQGVQEKLFF. V and J are TRBV29-1 and TRBJ1-4, with 7 bases matching TRBD1. V lost 2 bases to trimming and J lost 8 bases; unmatched junction nucleotides: 8. The CDR3 length is 14 residues. Germline V lookup: CDR1 SQVTM, CDR2 ANQGSEA.

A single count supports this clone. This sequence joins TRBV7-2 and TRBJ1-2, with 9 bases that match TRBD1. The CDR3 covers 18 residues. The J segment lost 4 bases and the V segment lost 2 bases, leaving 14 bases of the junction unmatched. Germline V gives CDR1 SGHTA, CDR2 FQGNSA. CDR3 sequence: CASSLRAHRGPDSYGYTF. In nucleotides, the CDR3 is TGTGCCAGCAGCTTAAGGGCGCACAGGGGGCCGGATAGCTATGGCTACACCTTC.

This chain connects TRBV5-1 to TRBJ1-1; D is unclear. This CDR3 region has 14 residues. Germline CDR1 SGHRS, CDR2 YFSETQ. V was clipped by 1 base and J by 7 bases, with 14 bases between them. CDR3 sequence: CASSLSGKLGEAFF. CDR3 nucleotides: TGCGCCAGCAGCTTGTCGGGGAAGTTGGGTGAAGCTTTCTTT.

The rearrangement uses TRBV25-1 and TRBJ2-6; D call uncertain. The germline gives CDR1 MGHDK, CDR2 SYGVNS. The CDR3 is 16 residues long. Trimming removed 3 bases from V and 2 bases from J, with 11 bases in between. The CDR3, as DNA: TGTGCCAGCAGTGAGGATAGCCTTCCTGGGGCCAACGTCCTGACTTTC. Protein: CASSEDSLPGANVLTF.

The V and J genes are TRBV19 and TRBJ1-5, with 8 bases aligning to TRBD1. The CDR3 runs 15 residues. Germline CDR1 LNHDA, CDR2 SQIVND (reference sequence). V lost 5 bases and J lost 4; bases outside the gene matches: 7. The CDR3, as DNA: TGTGCCAGTAGTCAAGGACAGGGTGGGAATCAGCCCCAGCATTTT. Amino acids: CASSQGQGGNQPQHF.

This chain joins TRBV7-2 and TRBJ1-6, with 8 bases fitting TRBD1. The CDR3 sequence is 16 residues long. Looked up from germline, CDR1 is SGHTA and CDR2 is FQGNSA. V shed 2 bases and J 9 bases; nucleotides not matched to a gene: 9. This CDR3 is CASSLRTGTLVSPLHF. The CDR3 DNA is TGTGCCAGCAGCTTACGGACAGGGACCTTGGTTTCACCCCTCCACTTT.

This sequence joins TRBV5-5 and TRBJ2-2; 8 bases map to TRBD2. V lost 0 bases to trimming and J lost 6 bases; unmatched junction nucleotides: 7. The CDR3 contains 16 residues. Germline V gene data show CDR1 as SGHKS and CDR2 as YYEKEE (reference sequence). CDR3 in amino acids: CASSLAGGSVSGELFF. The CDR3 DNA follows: TGTGCCAGCAGCTTGGCGGGGGGGAGTGTCTCCGGGGAGCTGTTTTTT. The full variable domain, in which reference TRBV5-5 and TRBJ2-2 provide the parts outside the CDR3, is DAGVTQSPTHLIKTRGQQVTLRCSPISGHKSVSWYQQVLGQGPQFIFQYYEKEERGRGNFPDRFSARQFPNYSSELNVNALLLGDSALYLCASSLAGGSVSGELFFGEGSRLTVL.

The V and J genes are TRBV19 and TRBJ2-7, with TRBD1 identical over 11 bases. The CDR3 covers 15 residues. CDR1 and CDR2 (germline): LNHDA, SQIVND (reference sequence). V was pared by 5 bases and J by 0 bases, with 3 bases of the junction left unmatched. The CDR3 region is CASSPGTGGSYEQYF. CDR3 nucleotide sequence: TGTGCCAGTAGTCCCGGGACAGGGGGCTCCTACGAGCAGTACTTC.

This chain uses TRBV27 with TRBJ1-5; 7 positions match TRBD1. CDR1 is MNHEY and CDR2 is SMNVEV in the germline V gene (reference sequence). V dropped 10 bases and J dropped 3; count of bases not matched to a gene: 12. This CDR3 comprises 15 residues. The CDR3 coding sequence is TGTGCCACGAGGAGCCGGGACAGACACAATCAGCCCCAGCATTTT. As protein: CATRSRDRHNQPQHF.

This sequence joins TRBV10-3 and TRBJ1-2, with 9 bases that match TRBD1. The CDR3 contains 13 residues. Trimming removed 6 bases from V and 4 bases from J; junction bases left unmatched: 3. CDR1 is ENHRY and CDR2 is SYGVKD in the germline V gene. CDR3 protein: CAISPTGGYGYTF. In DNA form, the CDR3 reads TGTGCCATCAGCCCGACAGGGGGCTATGGCTACACCTTC.

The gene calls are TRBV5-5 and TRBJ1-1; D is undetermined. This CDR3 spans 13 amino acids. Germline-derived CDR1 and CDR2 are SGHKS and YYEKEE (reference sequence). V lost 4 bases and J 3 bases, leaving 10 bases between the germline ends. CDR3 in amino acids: CASSGYSYTEAFF. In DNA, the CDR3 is TGTGCCAGCAGCGGATACAGCTACACTGAAGCTTTCTTT.

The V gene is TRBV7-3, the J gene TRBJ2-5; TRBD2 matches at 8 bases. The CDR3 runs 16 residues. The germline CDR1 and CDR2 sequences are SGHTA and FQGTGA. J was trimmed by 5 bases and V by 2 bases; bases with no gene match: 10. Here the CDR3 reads CASSLFSAGGSETQYF. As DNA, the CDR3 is TGTGCCAGCAGCTTATTCTCGGCGGGGGGAAGTGAGACCCAGTACTTC.

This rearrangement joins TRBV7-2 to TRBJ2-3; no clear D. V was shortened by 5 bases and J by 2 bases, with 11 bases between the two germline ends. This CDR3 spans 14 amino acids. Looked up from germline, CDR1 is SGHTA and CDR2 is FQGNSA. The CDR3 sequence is CASSPRSSTDTQYF. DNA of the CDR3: TGTGCCAGCAGCCCACGGTCGTCCACAGATACGCAGTATTTT.

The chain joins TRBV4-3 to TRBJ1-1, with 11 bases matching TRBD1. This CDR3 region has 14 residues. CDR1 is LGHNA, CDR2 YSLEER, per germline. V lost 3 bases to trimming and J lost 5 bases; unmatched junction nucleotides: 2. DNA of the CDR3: TGCGCCAGCAGCCAGGACAGGGGGCTGACTGAAGCTTTCTTT. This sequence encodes CASSQDRGLTEAFF.

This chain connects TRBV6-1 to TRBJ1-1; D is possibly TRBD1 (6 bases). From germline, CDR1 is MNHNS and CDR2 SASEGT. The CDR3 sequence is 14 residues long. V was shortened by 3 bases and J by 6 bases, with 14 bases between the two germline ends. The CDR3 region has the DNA TGTGCCAGCAGTGACTACCTACAGGGCCCTGAAGCTTTCTTT. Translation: CASSDYLQGPEAFF.

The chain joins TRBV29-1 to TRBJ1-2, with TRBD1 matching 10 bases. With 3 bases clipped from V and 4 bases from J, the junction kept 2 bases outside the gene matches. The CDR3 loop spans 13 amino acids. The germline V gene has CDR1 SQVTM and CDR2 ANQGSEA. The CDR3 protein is CSVDDRGPYGYTF. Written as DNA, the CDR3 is TGCAGCGTTGATGACAGGGGGCCCTATGGCTACACCTTC.

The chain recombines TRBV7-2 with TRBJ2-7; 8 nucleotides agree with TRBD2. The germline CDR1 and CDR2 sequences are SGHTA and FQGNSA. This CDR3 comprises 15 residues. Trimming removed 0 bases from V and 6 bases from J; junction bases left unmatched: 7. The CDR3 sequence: CASSLAPSGGSEQYF. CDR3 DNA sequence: TGTGCCAGCAGCTTAGCGCCCAGCGGGGGTAGCGAGCAGTACTTC.

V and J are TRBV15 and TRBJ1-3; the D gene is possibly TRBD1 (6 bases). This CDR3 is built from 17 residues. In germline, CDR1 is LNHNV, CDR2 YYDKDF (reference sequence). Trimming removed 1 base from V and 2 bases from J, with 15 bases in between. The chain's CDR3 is CATSRGGPGDPGNTIYF. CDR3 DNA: TGTGCCACCAGCAGAGGCGGCCCAGGGGACCCTGGAAACACCATATATTTT. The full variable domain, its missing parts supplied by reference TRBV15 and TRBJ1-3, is DAMVIQNPRYQVTQFGKPVTLSCSQTLNHNVMYWYQQKSSQAPKLLFHYYDKDFNNEADTPDNFQSRRPNTSFCFLDIRSPGLGDTAMYLCATSRGGPGDPGNTIYFGEGSWLTVV.

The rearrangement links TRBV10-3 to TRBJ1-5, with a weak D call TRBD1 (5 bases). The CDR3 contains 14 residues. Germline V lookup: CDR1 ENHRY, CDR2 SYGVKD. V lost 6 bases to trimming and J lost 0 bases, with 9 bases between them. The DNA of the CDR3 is TGTGCCATCAGGGCAGACAGTAGCAATCAGCCCCAGCATTTT. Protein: CAIRADSSNQPQHF.

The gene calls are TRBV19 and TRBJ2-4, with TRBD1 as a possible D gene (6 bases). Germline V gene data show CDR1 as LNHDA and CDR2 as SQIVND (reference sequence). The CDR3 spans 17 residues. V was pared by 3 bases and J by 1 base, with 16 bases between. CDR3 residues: CASSMGAGFAAKNIQYF. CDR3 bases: TGTGCCAGTAGTATGGGGGCAGGGTTCGCGGCCAAAAACATTCAGTACTTC.

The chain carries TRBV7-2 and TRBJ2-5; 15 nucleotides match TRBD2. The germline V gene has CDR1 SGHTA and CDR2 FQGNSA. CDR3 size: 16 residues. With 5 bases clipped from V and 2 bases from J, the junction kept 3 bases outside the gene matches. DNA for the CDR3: TGTGCCAGCAGCACAGGGACTAGCGGGGGGCAAGAGACCCAGTACTTC. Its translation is CASSTGTSGGQETQYF.

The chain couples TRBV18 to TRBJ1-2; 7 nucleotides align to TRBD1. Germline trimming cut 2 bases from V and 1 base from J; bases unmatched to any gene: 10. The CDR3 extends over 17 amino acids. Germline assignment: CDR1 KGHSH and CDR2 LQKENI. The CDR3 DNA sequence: TGTGCCAGCTCACCAACGGAACAGGGGTTCAATAACTATGGCTACACCTTC. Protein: CASSPTEQGFNNYGYTF.

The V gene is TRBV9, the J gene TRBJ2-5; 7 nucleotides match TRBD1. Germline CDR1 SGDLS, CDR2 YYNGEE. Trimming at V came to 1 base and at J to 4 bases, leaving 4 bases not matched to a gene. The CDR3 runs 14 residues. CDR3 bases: TGTGCCAGCAGCGTACCCGGGACAGCAGAGACCCAGTACTTC. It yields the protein CASSVPGTAETQYF.

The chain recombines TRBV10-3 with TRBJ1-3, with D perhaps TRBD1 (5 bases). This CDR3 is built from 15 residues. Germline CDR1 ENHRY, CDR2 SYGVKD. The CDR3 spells CAIGAGPLSGNTIYF. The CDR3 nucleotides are TGTGCAATCGGGGCAGGGCCCCTCTCTGGAAACACCATATATTTT.

The CDR3 loop is CASSRVAASSYNEQFF. The CDR3 nucleotides read TGTGCCAGCAGCCGAGTTGCGGCGAGCTCCTACAATGAGCAGTTCTTC. This sequence joins TRBV7-3 and TRBJ2-1; D is uncertain. V lost 5 bases and J lost 0, with 14 bases in between. The germline CDR1 and CDR2 sequences are SGHTA and FQGTGA. The CDR3 runs to 16 residues.

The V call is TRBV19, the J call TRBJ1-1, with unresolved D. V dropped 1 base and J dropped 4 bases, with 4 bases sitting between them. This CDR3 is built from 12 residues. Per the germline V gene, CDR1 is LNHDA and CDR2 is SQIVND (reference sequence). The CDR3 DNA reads TGTGCCAGTAGTATAGCCGGCACTGAAGCTTTCTTT. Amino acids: CASSIAGTEAFF.

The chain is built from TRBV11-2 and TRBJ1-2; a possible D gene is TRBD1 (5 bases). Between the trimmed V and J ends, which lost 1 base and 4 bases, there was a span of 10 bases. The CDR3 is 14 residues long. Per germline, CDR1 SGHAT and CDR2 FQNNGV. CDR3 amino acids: CASSLGQGSYGYTF. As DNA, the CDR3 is TGTGCCAGCAGCTTAGGGCAGGGTAGCTATGGCTACACCTTC.

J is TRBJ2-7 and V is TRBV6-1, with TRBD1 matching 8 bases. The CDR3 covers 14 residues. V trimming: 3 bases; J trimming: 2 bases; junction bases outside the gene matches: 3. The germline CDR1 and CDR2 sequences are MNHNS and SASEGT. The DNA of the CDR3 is TGTGCCAGCAGTGACGGACAGGGCGCCTACGAGCAGTACTTC. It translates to CASSDGQGAYEQYF.